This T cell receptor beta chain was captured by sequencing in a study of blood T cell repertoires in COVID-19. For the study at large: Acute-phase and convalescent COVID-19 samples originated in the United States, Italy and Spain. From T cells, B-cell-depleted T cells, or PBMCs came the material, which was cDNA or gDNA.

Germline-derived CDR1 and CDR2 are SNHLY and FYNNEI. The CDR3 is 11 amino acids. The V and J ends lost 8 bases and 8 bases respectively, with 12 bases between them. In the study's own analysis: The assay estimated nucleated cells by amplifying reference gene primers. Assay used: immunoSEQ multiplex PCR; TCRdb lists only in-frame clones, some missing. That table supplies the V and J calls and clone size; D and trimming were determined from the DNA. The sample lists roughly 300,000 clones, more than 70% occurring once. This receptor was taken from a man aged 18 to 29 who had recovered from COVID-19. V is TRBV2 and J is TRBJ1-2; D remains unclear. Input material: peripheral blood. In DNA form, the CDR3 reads TGTGCCAGCCTCACGCTCGGGGGCTACACCTTC. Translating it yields CASLTLGGYTF. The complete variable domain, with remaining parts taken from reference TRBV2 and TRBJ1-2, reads EPEVTQTPSHQVTQMGQEVILRCVPISNHLYFYWYRQILGQKVEFLVSFYNNEISEKSEIFDDQFSVERPDGSNFTLKIRSTKLEDSAMYFCASLTLGGYTFGSGTRLTVV.